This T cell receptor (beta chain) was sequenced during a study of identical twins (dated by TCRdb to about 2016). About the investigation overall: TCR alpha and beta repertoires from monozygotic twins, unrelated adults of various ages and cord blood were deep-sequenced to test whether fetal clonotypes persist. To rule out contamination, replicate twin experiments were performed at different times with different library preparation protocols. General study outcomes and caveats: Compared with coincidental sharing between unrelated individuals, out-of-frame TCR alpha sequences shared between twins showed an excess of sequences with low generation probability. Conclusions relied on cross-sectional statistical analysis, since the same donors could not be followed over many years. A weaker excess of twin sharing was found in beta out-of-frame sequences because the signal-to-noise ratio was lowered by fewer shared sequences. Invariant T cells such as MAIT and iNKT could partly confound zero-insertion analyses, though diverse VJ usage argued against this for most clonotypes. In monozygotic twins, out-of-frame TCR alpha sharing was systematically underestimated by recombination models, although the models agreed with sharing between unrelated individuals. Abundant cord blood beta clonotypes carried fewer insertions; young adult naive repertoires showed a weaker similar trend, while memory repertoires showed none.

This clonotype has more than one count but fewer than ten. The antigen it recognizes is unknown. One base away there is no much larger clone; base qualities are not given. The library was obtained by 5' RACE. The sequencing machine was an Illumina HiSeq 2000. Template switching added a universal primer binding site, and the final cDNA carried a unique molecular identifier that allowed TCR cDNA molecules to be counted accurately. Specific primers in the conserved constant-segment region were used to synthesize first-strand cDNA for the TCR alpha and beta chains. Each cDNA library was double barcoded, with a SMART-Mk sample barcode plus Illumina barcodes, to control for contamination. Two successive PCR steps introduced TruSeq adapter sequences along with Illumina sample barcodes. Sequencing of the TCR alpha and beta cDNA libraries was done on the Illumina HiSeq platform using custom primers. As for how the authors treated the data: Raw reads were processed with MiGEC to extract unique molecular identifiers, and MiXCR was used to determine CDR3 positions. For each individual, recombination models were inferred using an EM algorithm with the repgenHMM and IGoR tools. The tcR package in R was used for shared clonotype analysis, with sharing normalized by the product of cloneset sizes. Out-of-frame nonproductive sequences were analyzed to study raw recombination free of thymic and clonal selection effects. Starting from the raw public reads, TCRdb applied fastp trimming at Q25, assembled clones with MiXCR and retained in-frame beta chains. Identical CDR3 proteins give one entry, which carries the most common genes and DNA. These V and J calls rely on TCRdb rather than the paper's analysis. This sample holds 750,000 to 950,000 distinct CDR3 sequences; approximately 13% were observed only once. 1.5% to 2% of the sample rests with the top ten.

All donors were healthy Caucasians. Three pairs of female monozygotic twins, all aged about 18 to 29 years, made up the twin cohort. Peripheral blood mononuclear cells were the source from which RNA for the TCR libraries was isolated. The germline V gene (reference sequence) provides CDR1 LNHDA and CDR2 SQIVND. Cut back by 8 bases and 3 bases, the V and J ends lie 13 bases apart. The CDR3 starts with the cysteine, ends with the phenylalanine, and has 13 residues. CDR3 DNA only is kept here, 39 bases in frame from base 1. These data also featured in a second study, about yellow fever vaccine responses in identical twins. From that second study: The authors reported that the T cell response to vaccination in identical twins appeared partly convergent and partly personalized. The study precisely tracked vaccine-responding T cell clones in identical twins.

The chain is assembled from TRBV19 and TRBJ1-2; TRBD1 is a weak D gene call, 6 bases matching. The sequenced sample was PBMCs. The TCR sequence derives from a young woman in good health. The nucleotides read TGTGCCAGTGGGCGGACAGCTTACTATGGCTACACCTTC. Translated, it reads CASGRTAYYGYTF. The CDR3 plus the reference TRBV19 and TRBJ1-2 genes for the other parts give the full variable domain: DGGITQSPKYLFRKEGQNVTLSCEQNLNHDAMYWYRQDPGQGLRLIYYSQIVNDFQKGDIAEGYSVSREKKESFPLTVTSAQKNPTAFYLCASGRTAYYGYTFGSGTRLTVV.